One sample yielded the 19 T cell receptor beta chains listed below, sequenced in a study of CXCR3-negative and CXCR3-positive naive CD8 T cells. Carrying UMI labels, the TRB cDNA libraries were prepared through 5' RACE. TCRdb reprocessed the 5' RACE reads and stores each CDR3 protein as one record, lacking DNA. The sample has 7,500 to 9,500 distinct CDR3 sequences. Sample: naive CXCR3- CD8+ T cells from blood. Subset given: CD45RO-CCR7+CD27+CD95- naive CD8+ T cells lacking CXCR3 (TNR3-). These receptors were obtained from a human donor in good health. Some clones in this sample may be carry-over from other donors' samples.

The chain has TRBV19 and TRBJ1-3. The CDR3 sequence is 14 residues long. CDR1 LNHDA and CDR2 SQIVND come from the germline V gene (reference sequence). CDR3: CASSALSSGNTIYF.

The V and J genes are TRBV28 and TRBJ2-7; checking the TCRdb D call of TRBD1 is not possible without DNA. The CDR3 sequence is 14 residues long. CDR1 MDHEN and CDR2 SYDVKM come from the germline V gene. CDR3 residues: CASSLREYEGEQYF.

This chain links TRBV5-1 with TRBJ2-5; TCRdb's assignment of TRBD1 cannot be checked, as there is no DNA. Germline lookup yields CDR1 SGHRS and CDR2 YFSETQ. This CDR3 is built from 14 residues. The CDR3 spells CASSLGTGQETQYF.

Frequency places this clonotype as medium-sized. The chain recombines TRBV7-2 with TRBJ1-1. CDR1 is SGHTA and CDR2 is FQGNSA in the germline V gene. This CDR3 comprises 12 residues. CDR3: CASSLMNTEAFF. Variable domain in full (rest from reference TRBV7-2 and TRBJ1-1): GAGVSQSPSNKVTEKGKDVELRCDPISGHTALYWYRQSLGQGLEFLIYFQGNSAPDKSGLPSDRFSAERTGGSVSTLTIQRTQQEDSAVYLCASSLMNTEAFFGQGTRLTVV.

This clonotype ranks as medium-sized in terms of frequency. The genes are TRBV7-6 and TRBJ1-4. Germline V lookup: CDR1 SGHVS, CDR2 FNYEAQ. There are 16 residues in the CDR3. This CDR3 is CASSLEFGKLGEKLFF.

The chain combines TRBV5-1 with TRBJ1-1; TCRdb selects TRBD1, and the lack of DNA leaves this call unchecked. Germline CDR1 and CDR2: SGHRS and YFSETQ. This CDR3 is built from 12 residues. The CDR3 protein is CASSFSTGAAFF.

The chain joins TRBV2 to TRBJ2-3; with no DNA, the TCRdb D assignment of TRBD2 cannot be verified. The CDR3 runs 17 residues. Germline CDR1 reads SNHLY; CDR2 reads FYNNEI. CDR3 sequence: CASIPLGTSGTTDTQYF.

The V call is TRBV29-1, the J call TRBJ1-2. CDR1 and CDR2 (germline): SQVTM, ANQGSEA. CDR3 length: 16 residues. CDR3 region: CSVVNPDSGHFYGYTF. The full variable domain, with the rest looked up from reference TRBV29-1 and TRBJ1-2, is SAVISQKPSRDICQRGTSLTIQCQVDSQVTMMFWYRQQPGQSLTLIATANQGSEATYESGFVIDKFPISRPNLTFSTLTVSNMSPEDSSIYLCSVVNPDSGHFYGYTFGSGTRLTVV.

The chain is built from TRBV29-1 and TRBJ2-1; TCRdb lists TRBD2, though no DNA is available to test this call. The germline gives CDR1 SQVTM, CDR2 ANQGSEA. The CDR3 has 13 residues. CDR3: CSASTSGSNEQFF.

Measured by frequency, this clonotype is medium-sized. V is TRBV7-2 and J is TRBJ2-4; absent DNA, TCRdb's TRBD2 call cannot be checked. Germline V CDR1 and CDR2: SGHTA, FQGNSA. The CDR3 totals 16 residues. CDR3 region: CASSSSPSGPPNIQYF.

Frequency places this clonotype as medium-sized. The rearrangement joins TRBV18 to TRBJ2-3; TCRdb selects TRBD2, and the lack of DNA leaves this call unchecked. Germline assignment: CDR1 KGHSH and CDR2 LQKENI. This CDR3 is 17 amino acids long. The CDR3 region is CASSRQGLAGVADTQYF.

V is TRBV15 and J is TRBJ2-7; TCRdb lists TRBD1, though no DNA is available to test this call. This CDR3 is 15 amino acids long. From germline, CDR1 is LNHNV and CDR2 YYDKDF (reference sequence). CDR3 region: CATSSRLSGSYEQYF. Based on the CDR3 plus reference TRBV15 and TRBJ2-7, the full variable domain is DAMVIQNPRYQVTQFGKPVTLSCSQTLNHNVMYWYQQKSSQAPKLLFHYYDKDFNNEADTPDNFQSRRPNTSFCFLDIRSPGLGDTAMYLCATSSRLSGSYEQYFGPGTRLTVT.

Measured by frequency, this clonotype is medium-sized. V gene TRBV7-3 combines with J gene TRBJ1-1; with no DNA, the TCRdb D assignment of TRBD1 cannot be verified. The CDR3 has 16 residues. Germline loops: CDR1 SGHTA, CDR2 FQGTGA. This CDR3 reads CASSSTQVTSNTEAFF.

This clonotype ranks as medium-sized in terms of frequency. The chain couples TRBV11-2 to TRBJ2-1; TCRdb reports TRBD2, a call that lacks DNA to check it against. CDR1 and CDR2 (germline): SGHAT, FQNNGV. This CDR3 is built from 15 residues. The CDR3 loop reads CASSHLGEGYNEQFF.

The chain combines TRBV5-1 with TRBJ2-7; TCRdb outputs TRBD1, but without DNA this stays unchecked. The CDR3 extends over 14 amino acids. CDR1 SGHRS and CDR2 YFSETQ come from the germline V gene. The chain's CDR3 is CASSLQGNSYEQYF. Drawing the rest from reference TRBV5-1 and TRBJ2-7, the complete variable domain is KAGVTQTPRYLIKTRGQQVTLSCSPISGHRSVSWYQQTPGQGLQFLFEYFSETQRNKGNFPGRFSGRQFSNSRSEMNVSTLELGDSALYLCASSLQGNSYEQYFGPGTRLTVT.

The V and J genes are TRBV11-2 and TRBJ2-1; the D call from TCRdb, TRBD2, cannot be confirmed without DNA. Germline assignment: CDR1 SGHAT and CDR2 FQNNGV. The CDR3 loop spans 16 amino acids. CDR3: CASSFRAGPFYNEQFF.

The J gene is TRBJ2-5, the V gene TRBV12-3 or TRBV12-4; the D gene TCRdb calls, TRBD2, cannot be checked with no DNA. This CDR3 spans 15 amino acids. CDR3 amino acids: CASSLVPGGPETQYF.

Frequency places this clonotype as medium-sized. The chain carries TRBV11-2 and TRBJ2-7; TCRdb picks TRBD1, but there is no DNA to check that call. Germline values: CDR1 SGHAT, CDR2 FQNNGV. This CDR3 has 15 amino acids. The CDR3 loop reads CASSLGTGDPYEQYF.

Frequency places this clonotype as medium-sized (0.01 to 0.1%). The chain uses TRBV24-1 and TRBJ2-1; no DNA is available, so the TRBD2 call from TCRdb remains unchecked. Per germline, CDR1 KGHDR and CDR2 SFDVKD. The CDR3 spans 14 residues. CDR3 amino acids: CATKWGPEVNEQFF.